This T cell receptor (beta chain) was captured by sequencing in a study of blood T cell repertoires in COVID-19. Study background: COVID-19 samples collected from the United States, Italy and Spain covered acute and convalescent phases. Nucleic acid was either cDNA or gDNA, and it came from T cells, B-cell-depleted T cells, or PBMCs.

The CDR3 consists of 16 residues. V lost 0 bases, J lost 0 bases, and 9 bases lay in between. Germline lookup yields CDR1 MNHEY and CDR2 SVGAGI. TCRdb's table, derived via immunoSEQ multiplex PCR, lists solely in-frame clones and lacks some. Of under 350,000 clones in the sample, over 85% are singletons; the top ten hold 1.8%. Seattle's enrolled individuals joined amid active infection and were then monitored longitudinally. This clone has just a few counts. This chain joins TRBV6-5 and TRBJ1-3; perhaps TRBD1 as D (5 bases). The sequence was obtained from a woman younger than 45 with COVID-19, enrolled during active disease. The sample comprised peripheral blood. The DNA of the CDR3 is TGTGCCAGCAGTTACTCGAGGACATTCTCTGGAAACACCATATATTTT. This gives the protein CASSYSRTFSGNTIYF.